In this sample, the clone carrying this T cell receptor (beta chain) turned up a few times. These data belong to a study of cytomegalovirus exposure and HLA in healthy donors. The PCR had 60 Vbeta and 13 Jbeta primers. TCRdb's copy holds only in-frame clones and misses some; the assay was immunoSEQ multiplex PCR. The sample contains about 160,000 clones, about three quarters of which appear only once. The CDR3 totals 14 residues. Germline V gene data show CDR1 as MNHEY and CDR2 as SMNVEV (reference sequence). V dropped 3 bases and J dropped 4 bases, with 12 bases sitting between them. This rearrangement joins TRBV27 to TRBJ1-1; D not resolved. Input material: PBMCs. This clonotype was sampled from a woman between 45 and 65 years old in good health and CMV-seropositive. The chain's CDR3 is CASSFVGVSTEAFF. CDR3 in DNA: TGTGCCAGCAGTTTTGTGGGAGTGTCCACTGAAGCTTTCTTT.